The 4 T cell receptor beta chains below come from one sample, sequenced in a study of neoadjuvant anti-PD-1 for oral cavity cancer. Produced via immunoSEQ multiplex PCR; TCRdb's table is partial and in-frame only. The data contain under 25,000 clones, 25% to 35% of them seen just once; the ten biggest clones take up less than 20%. The time point was: after neoadjuvant nivolumab, at surgical resection. Here the sequenced sample was tumor tissue, taken after nivolumab (anti-PD-1) treatment. The source of these receptors is a person between 40 and 80 years old with oral cavity squamous cell carcinoma.

This clone was observed a few times. The chain recombines TRBV11-3 with TRBJ1-1; D is undetermined. CDR1 is SGHNT and CDR2 is YENEEA in the germline V gene. CDR3 length: 14 residues. V was trimmed by 1 base and J by 2 bases, leaving 8 bases between them. For the CDR3, the DNA is TGTGCCAGCAGCTTAGCGGGAGGAAACACTGAAGCTTTCTTT. As protein: CASSLAGGNTEAFF.

This chain links TRBV11-1 with TRBJ2-7; D unclear. The CDR3 runs to 15 residues. With 5 bases removed from V and 5 bases from J, the gap between germline ends came to 19 bases. CDR1 and CDR2 (germline): SGHAT, FQDESV (reference sequence). CDR3 sequence reads: CASSPRGTEGNEQYF. The CDR3, as DNA: TGTGCCAGCAGCCCTCGAGGTACGGAAGGGAACGAGCAGTACTTC. Based on the CDR3 plus reference TRBV11-1 and TRBJ2-7, the full variable domain is EAEVAQSPRYKITEKSQAVAFWCDPISGHATLYWYRQILGQGPELLVQFQDESVVDDSQLPKDRFSAERLKGVDSTLKIQPAELGDSAMYLCASSPRGTEGNEQYFGPGTRLTVT.

The chain employs TRBV28 and TRBJ1-2; 7 nucleotides agree with TRBD1. CDR1 is MDHEN and CDR2 is SYDVKM in the germline V gene. The trim removed 6 bases at V and 4 bases at J, leaving 11 bases unmatched. The CDR3 sequence is 15 residues long. The CDR3 spells CASSLPQGGIYGYTF. The CDR3 DNA is TGTGCCAGCAGCTTGCCGCAGGGGGGTATCTATGGCTACACCTTC.

J is TRBJ1-5 and V is TRBV6-5, with 9 bases that match TRBD1. Germline V gives CDR1 MNHEY, CDR2 SVGAGI. This CDR3 is built from 15 residues. The junction had 2 bases not matched to a gene; V was cut back by 0 bases and J by 5 bases. CDR3 coding DNA: TGTGCCAGCAGTTACTCGCGGACAGGGGATCAGCCCCAGCATTTT. It translates to CASSYSRTGDQPQHF.